A single sample is the source of the 5 T cell receptor beta chains below, sequenced in a study of blood T cell repertoires in COVID-19. Sequencing was performed with immunoSEQ multiplex PCR; in TCRdb, only in-frame clones are kept and a portion is missing. The sample lists about 130,000 clones; around 86% were seen once. The source material was peripheral blood. These receptors all stem from a woman between 70 and 85 years old with COVID-19, enrolled during active disease.

The chain has TRBV28 and TRBJ1-1; D is possibly TRBD1 (5 bases). CDR1 and CDR2 (germline): MDHEN, SYDVKM. CDR3 size: 15 residues. The V and J ends lost 6 bases and 5 bases respectively, with 19 bases between them. CDR3 amino acids: CASRTPAGVGTEAFF. The DNA of the CDR3 is TGTGCCAGCAGGACTCCGGCGGGGGTGGGAACTGAAGCTTTCTTT.

The chain links TRBV7-7 to TRBJ2-5, with unresolved D. Looked up from germline, CDR1 is SSHAT and CDR2 is FNYEAQ (reference sequence). The CDR3 spans 13 residues. The germline V and J ends were trimmed by 3 bases and 5 bases, with 10 bases remaining between them. In nucleotides, the CDR3 is TGTGCCAGCAGCTTCGATCTAGAGGAGACCCAGTACTTC. Encoded protein: CASSFDLEETQYF.

This clone was seen a single time. The rearrangement links TRBV2 to TRBJ2-2, with D uncertain. The CDR3 spans 12 residues. Germline-derived CDR1 and CDR2 are SNHLY and FYNNEI. Deletions cut 5 bases from V and 3 bases from J, with 4 bases between. The CDR3 sequence: CASSLDTGELFF. The CDR3 bases are TGTGCCAGCAGTTTAGACACCGGGGAGCTGTTTTTT.

This chain connects TRBV19 to TRBJ2-2; perhaps TRBD2 as D (7 bases). Germline V gene lookup returns CDR1 LNHDA and CDR2 SQIVND (reference sequence). Trimming left V 7 bases short and J 4 bases short, with 13 bases between. This CDR3 region has 14 residues. The CDR3 nucleotides are TGTGCCAGTAAGGGGGGGGCTGGCACCGGGGAGCTGTTTTTT. This codes for CASKGGAGTGELFF.

A few counts support this clone. The chain is built from TRBV5-4 and TRBJ1-6, with D unresolved. Germline CDR1 and CDR2: SGHNT and YYREEE (reference sequence). CDR3 length: 14 residues. V shed 4 bases and J shed 10 bases, with 15 bases lying between them. The CDR3 bases are TGTGCCAGCAGCGGCGTGGCGTCGGGATCACCCCTCCACTTT. This sequence encodes CASSGVASGSPLHF.